The 5 T cell receptor beta chains reported below all come from one sample, sequenced in a study of blood T cells in healthy people across ages. With a J-beta primer mix and a sample-barcoded 5' primer, a second PCR ran about 7 to 12 cycles. TCRdb re-called the 5' RACE reads through MiXCR, storing one row per CDR3 protein. The profile shows roughly 1,500,000 distinct CDR3 sequences, approximately 42% of them singletons. The sample comprised blood. Receptors originate from a woman aged 18-29 years in good health.

The rearrangement links TRBV12-3 or TRBV12-4 to TRBJ1-1; D unresolved. CDR3 size: 12 residues. Trimming cost V 6 bases and J 8 bases, with 13 bases left between them. CDR3 amino acids: CASSLTRAEAFF. The CDR3 DNA follows: TGTGCCAGCAGCTTAACCCGGGCCGAAGCTTTCTTT.

The rearrangement uses TRBV27 and TRBJ2-1, with D maybe TRBD1 (5 bases). CDR1 MNHEY and CDR2 SMNVEV come from the germline V gene (reference sequence). The CDR3 totals 12 residues. V was trimmed by 5 bases and J by 9 bases, leaving 11 bases between them. CDR3 sequence: CASSNPRAEQFF. CDR3 coding DNA: TGTGCCAGCAGTAATCCCAGGGCTGAGCAGTTCTTC.

The rearrangement joins TRBV20-1 to TRBJ2-7; 9 nucleotides line up with TRBD1. This CDR3 contains 12 residues. The J segment lost 1 base and the V segment lost 8 bases, leaving 3 bases of the junction unmatched. CDR1 and CDR2 (germline): DFQATT, SNEGSKA (reference sequence). CDR3 protein: CSRQGGSYEQYF. CDR3 nucleotide sequence: TGCAGTCGACAGGGGGGGTCCTACGAGCAGTACTTC.

This chain connects TRBV6-1 to TRBJ2-1; perhaps TRBD1 as D (6 bases). CDR1 MNHNS and CDR2 SASEGT come from the germline V gene. The ends were cut back, 2 bases at V and 1 base at J, with 9 bases in the middle. The CDR3 contains 15 residues. The CDR3 spells CASSENRASYNEQFF. The DNA of the CDR3 is TGTGCCAGCAGTGAAAACAGGGCATCCTACAATGAGCAGTTCTTC.

The CDR3 DNA is TGCGCCAGCAGCTTGATACCTCCGGGCGAGCAGTACTTC. This translates into CASSLIPPGEQYF. This chain links TRBV5-1 with TRBJ2-7; no reliable D call. The V end was cut by 1 base, the J end by 6 bases, with 11 bases between. Germline V gene sequence: CDR1 SGHRS, CDR2 YFSETQ. The CDR3 is 13 amino acids.